The clone carrying this T cell receptor beta chain counts as medium-sized (0.01 to 0.1%) by frequency. Its antigen is not identified. Germline V gene data show CDR1 as MNHNY and CDR2 as SVGAGI (reference sequence). This CDR3 comprises 17 residues. This sample is part of a study of CD8 T cells in cerebrospinal fluid in Alzheimer's disease. Whole-study findings and limits: Healthy subjects less often had a clone of at least 3% than Alzheimer's patients.

TCRdb re-called the 10x single-cell sequencing reads; one entry per CDR3 protein, DNA not given. This listing includes 800 to 1,100 distinct CDR3 sequences. The sequence came from a human donor in good health. V gene TRBV6-6 combines with J gene TRBJ1-1; TCRdb reports TRBD1, a call that lacks DNA to check it against. Sequencing used cerebrospinal fluid. CDR3: CASSSLGQGARDTEAFF.